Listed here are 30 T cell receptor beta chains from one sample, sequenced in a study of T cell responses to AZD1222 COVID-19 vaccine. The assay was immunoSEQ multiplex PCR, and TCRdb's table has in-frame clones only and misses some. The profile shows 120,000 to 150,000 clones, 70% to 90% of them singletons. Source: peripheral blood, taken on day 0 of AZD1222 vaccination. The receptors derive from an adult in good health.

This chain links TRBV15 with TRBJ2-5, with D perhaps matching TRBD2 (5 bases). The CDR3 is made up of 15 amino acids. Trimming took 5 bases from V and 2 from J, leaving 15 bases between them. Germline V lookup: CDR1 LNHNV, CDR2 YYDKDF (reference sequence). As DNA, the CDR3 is TGTGCCACCAGCGACTTCGCTCGGGGTCAAGAGACCCAGTACTTC. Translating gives CATSDFARGQETQYF.

CDR3 sequence: CASSETGDIYNEQFF. The CDR3 DNA reads as TGTGCCAGTAGCGAGACAGGGGATATCTACAATGAGCAGTTCTTC. The chain joins TRBV19 to TRBJ2-1; 8 bases align to TRBD1. Germline V CDR1 and CDR2: LNHDA, SQIVND (reference sequence). V was pared by 6 bases and J by 3 bases, with 7 bases of the junction left unmatched. The CDR3 extends over 15 amino acids.

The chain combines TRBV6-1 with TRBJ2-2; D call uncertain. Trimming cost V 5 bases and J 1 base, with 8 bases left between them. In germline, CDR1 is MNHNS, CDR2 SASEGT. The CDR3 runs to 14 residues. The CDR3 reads CASSKQENTGELFF. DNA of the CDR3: TGTGCCAGCAGTAAACAAGAGAACACCGGGGAGCTGTTTTTT.

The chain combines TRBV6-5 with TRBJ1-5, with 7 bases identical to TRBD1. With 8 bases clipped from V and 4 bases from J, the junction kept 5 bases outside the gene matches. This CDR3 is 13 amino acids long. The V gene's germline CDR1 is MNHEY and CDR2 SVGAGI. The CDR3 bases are TGTGCCAGCGTGGCAGGGGGGAATCAGCCCCAGCATTTT. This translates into CASVAGGNQPQHF.

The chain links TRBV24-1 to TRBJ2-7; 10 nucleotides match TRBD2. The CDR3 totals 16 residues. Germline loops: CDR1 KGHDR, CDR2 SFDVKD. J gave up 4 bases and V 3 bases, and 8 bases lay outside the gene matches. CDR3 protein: CATSDPNSGGAYEQYF. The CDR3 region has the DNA TGTGCCACCAGTGATCCCAACAGCGGGGGGGCTTACGAGCAGTACTTC.

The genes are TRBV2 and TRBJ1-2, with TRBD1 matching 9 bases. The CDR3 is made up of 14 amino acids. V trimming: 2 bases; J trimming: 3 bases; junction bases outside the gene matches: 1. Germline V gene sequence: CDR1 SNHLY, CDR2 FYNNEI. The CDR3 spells CASSERDRDYGYTF. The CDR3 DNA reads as TGTGCCAGCAGTGAACGGGACAGGGACTATGGCTACACCTTC.

This chain's CDR3 is CASSREGLAGTTGELFF. The CDR3 nucleotides are TGTGCCAGCAGTAGGGAGGGACTAGCGGGGACAACCGGGGAGCTGTTTTTT. The chain is built from TRBV27 and TRBJ2-2, with 13 positions matching TRBD2. This CDR3 is 17 amino acids long. From germline, CDR1 is MNHEY and CDR2 SMNVEV (reference sequence). Trimming cost V 5 bases and J 5 bases; bases outside gene matches: 8.

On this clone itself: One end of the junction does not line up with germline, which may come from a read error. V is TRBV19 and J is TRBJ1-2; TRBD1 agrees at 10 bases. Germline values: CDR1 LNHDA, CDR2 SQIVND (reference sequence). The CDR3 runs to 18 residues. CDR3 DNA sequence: TGTGCCAGTAGTATAGCCGGGACAGGGGCCTTGTTTAACTATGGCCACACCTTC. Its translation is CASSIAGTGALFNYGHTF. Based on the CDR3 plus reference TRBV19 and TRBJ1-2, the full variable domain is DGGITQSPKYLFRKEGQNVTLSCEQNLNHDAMYWYRQDPGQGLRLIYYSQIVNDFQKGDIAEGYSVSREKKESFPLTVTSAQKNPTAFYLCASSIAGTGALFNYGHTFGSGTRLTVV.

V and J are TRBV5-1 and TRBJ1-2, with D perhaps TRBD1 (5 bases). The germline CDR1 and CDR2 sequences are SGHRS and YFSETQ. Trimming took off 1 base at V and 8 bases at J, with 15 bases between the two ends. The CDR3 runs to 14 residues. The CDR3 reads CASSLSVGGEGYTF. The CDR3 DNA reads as TGCGCCAGCAGCTTGTCGGTGGGAGGGGAGGGCTACACCTTC.

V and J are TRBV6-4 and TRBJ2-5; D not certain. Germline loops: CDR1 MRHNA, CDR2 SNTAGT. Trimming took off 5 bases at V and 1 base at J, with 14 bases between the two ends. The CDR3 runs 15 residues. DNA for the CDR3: TGTGCCAGCAGTCGCCAGCCAGGATTCCAAGAGACCCAGTACTTC. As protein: CASSRQPGFQETQYF.

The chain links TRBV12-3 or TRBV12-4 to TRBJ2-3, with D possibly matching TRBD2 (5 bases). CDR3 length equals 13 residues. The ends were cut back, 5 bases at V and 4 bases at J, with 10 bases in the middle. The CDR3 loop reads CASSPAGADTQYF. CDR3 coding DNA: TGTGCCAGCAGTCCCGCGGGTGCAGATACGCAGTATTTT.

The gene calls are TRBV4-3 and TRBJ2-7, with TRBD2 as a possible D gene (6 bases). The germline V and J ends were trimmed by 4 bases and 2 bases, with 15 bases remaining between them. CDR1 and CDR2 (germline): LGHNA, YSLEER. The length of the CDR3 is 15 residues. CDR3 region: CASSRQSGGTYEQYF. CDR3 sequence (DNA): TGCGCCAGCAGCCGGCAGAGCGGAGGGACCTACGAGCAGTACTTC.

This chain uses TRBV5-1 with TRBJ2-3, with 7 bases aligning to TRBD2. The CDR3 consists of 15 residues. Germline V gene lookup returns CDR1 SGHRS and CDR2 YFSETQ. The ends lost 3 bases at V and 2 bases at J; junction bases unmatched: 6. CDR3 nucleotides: TGCGCCAGCAGCTCGGCTAGCGGTCACACAGATACGCAGTATTTT. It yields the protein CASSSASGHTDTQYF.

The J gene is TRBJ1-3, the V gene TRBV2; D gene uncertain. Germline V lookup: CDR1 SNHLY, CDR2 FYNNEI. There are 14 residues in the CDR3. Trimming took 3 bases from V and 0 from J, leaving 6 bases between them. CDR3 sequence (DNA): TGTGCCAGCAGTGAGTGGGTCTCTGGAAACACCATATATTTT. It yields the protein CASSEWVSGNTIYF.

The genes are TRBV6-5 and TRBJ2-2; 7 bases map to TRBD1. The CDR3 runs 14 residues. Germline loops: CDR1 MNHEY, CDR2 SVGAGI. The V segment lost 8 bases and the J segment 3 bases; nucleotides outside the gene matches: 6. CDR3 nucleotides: TGTGCCAGCCGGGGACAGTCGGACACCGGGGAGCTGTTTTTT. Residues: CASRGQSDTGELFF.

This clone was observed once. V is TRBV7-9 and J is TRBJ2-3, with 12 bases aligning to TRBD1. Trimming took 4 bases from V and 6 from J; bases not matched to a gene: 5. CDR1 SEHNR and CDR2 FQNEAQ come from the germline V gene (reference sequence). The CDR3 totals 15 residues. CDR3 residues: CASSSGDRGLDTQYF. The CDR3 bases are TGTGCCAGCAGCTCAGGGGACAGGGGGCTGGATACGCAGTATTTT. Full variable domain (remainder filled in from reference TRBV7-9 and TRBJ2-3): DTGVSQNPRHKITKRGQNVTFRCDPISEHNRLYWYRQTLGQGPEFLTYFQNEAQLEKSRLLSDRFSAERPKGSFSTLEIQRTEQGDSAMYLCASSSGDRGLDTQYFGPGTRLTVL.

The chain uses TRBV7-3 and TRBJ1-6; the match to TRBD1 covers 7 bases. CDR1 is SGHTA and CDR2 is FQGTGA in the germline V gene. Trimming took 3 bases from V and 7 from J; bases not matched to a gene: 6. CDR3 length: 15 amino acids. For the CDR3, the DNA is TGTGCCAGCAGCTTGACAGGGTCGCGCAATTCACCCCTCCACTTT. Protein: CASSLTGSRNSPLHF. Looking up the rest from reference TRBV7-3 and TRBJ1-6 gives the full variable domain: GAGVSQTPSNKVTEKGKYVELRCDPISGHTALYWYRQSLGQGPEFLIYFQGTGAADDSGLPNDRFFAVRPEGSVSTLKIQRTERGDSAVYLCASSLTGSRNSPLHFGNGTRLTVT.

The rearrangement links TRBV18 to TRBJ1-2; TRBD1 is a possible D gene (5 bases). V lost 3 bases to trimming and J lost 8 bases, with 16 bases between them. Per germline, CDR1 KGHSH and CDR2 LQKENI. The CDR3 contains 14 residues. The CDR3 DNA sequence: TGTGCCAGCTCACCCGGGAAGGGAGCAGGGGGCTACACCTTC. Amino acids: CASSPGKGAGGYTF.

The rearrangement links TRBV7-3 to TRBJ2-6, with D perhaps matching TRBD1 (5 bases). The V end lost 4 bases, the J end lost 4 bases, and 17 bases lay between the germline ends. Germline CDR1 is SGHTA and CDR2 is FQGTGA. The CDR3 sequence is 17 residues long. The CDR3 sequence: CASSYRSGNTGANVLTF. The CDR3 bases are TGTGCCAGCAGCTACCGGTCAGGGAATACCGGGGCCAACGTCCTGACTTTC. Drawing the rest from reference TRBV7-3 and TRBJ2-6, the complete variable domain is GAGVSQTPSNKVTEKGKYVELRCDPISGHTALYWYRQSLGQGPEFLIYFQGTGAADDSGLPNDRFFAVRPEGSVSTLKIQRTERGDSAVYLCASSYRSGNTGANVLTFGAGSRLTVL.

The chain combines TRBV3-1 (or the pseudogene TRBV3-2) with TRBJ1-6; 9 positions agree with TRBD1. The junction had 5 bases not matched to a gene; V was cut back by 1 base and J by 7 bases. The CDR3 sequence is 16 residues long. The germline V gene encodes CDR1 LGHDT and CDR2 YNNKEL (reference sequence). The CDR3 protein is CASSQGTGAGNSPLHF. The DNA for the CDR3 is TGTGCCAGCAGCCAAGGGACAGGGGCTGGGAATTCACCCCTCCACTTT.

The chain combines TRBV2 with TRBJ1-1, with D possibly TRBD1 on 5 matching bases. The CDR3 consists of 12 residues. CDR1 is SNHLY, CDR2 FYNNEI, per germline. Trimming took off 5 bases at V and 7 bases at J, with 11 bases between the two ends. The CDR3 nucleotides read TGTGCCAGCAGTACTCAGGGTTATGAAGCTTTCTTT. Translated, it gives CASSTQGYEAFF.

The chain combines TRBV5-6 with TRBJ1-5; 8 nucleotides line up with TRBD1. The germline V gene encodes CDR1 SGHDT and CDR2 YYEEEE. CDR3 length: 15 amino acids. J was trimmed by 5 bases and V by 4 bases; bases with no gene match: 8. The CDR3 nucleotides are TGTGCCAGCAGCCTATGGACAGGGATCGATCAGCCCCAGCATTTT. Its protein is CASSLWTGIDQPQHF.

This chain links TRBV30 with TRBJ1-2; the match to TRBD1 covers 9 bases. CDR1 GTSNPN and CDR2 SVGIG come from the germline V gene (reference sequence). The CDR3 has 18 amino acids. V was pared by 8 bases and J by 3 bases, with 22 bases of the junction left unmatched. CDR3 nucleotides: TGTGCCCGCCGGGACAGGGAGTGGATTGGCGGGAGACACTATGGCTACACCTTC. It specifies CARRDREWIGGRHYGYTF.

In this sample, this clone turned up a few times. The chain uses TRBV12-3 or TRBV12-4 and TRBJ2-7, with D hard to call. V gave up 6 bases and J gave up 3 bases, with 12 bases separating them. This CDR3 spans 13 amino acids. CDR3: CASSPQLLYEQYF. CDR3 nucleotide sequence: TGTGCCAGCAGCCCCCAGTTGCTCTACGAGCAGTACTTC.

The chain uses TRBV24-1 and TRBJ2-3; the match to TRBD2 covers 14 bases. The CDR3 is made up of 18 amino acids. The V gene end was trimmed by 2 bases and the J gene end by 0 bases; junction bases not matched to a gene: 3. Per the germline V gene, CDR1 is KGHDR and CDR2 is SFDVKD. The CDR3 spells CATSDSGTSGRSTDTQYF. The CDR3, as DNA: TGTGCCACCAGTGATTCTGGGACTAGCGGGAGAAGCACAGATACGCAGTATTTT.

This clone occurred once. CDR3 region: CASSLMTGVNSPLHF. The CDR3 coding sequence is TGTGCCAGCAGCTTGATGACAGGGGTTAATTCACCCCTCCACTTT. This rearrangement joins TRBV5-4 to TRBJ1-6, with TRBD1 matching over 8 bases. CDR3 length: 15 residues. Germline CDR1 SGHNT, CDR2 YYREEE (reference sequence). The J segment lost 6 bases and the V segment lost 1 base, leaving 3 bases of the junction unmatched.

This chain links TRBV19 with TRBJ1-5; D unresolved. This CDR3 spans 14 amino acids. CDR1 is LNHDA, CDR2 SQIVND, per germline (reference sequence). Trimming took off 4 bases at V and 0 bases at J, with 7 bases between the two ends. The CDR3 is CASSKDGSNQPQHF. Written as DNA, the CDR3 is TGTGCCAGTAGTAAGGACGGTAGCAATCAGCCCCAGCATTTT.

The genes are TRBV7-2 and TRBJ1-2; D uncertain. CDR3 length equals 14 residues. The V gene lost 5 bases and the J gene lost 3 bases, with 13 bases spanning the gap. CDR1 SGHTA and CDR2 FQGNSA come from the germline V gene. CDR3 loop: CASSQSAGDYGYTF. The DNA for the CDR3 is TGTGCCAGCAGCCAATCGGCCGGGGACTATGGCTACACCTTC.

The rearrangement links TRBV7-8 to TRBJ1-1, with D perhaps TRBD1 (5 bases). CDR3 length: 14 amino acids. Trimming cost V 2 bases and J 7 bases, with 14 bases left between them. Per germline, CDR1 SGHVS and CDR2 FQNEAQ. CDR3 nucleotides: TGTGCCAGCAGCTTACCCCGCGGGGGTCTTGAAGCTTTCTTT. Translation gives CASSLPRGGLEAFF.

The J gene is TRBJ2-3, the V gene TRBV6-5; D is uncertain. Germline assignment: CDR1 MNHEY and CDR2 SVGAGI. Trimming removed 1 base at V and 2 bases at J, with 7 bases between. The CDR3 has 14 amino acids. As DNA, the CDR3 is TGTGCCAGCAGTTACTTGGCTAACACAGATACGCAGTATTTT. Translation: CASSYLANTDTQYF.